This T cell receptor (beta chain) was sequenced during a study of blood T cell repertoires in COVID-19. Overall study: The analysed material was cDNA or gDNA that came from T cells, B-cell-depleted T cells, or PBMCs.

Produced via immunoSEQ multiplex PCR; TCRdb's table is partial and in-frame only. The profile shows around 190,000 clones, about nine tenths of them singletons. This CDR3 contains 15 residues. Trimming took off 5 bases at V and 5 bases at J, with 19 bases between the two ends. Germline values: CDR1 SGHTA, CDR2 FQGNSA. Sequencing was carried out using peripheral blood. The genes are TRBV7-2 and TRBJ2-7, with D unresolved. The receptor's source is a man between 65 and 85 years old with active or convalescent COVID-19. The CDR3 spells CASSPEAARPHEQYF. In DNA form, the CDR3 reads TGTGCCAGCAGCCCAGAGGCTGCAAGACCCCACGAGCAGTACTTC.